This TCR beta chain was sequenced for a study of T cells in Graves' hyperthyroidism and ophthalmopathy. In germline, CDR1 is SNHLY, CDR2 FYNNEI. This CDR3 contains 14 residues. Trimming cost V 2 bases and J 7 bases; bases outside gene matches: 2. It was RNA transcripts that yielded the amplified TCR beta CDR3 regions. First-round RT-PCR with HTBI primers amplified the TCR CDR3 region. In TCRdb, the multiplex PCR reads were re-called with MiXCR into one record per CDR3 protein. The table includes approximately 32,000 distinct CDR3 sequences, around half detected once. The sequence was collected from a woman aged 50 to 65 with Graves' hyperthyroidism that later progressed to Graves' ophthalmopathy. The chain couples TRBV2 to TRBJ2-1; TRBD2 matches 10 bases. Sequenced input: blood. In nucleotides, the CDR3 is TGTGCCAGCAGTGAACTAGCGGGAGATAATGAGCAGTTCTTC. It codes for CASSELAGDNEQFF.